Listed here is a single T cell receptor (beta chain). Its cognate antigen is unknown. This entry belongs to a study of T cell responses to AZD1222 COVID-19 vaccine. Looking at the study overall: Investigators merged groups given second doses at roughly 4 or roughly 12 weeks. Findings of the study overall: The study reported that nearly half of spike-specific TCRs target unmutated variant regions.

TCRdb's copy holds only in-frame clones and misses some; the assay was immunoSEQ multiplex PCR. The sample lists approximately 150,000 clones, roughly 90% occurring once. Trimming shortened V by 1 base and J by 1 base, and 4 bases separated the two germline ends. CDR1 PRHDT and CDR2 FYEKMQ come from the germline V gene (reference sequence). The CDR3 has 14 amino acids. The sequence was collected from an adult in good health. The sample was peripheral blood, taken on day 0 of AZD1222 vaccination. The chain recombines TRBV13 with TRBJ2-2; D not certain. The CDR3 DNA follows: TGTGCCAGCAGCTTAGCGGTGAACACCGGGGAGCTGTTTTTT. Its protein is CASSLAVNTGELFF.